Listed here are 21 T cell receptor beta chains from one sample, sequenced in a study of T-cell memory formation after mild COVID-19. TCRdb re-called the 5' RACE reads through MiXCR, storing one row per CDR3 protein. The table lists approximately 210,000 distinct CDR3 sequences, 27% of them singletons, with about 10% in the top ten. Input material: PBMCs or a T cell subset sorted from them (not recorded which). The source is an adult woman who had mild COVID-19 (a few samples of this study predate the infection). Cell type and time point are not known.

As DNA, the CDR3 is TGTGCCAGCAGTTACGGCTGGCCCGGCTCGAGCTCCTATAATTCACCCCTCCACTTT. This translates into CASSYGWPGSSSYNSPLHF. The chain couples TRBV6-5 to TRBJ1-6; D uncertain. V was pared by 2 bases and J by 0 bases, with 17 bases between. The germline V gene has CDR1 MNHEY and CDR2 SVGAGI. The CDR3 extends over 19 amino acids.

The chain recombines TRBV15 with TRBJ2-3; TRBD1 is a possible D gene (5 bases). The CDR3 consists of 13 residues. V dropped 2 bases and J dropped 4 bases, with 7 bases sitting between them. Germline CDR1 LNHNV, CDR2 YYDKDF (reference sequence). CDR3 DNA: TGTGCCACCAGCAGAAGCAGGGCAGATACGCAGTATTTT. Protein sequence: CATSRSRADTQYF.

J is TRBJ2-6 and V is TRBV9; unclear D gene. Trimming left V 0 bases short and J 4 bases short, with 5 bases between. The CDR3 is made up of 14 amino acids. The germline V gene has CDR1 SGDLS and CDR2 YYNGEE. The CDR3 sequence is CASSVVAGANVLTF. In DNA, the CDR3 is TGTGCCAGCAGCGTAGTGGCCGGGGCCAACGTCCTGACTTTC. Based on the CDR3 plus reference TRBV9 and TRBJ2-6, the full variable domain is DSGVTQTPKHLITATGQRVTLRCSPRSGDLSVYWYQQSLDQGLQFLIQYYNGEERAKGNILERFSAQQFPDLHSELNLSSLELGDSALYFCASSVVAGANVLTFGAGSRLTVL.

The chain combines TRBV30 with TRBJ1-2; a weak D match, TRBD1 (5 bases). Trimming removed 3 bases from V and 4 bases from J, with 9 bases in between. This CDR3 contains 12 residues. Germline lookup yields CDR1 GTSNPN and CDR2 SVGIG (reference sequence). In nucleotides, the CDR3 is TGTGCCTGGAGCGACAGCTTCTATGGCTACACCTTC. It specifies CAWSDSFYGYTF. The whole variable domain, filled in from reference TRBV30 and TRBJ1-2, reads SQTIHQWPATLVQPVGSPLSLECTVEGTSNPNLYWYRQAAGRGLQLLFYSVGIGQISSEVPQNLSASRPQDRQFILSSKKLLLSDSGFYLCAWSDSFYGYTFGSGTRLTVV.

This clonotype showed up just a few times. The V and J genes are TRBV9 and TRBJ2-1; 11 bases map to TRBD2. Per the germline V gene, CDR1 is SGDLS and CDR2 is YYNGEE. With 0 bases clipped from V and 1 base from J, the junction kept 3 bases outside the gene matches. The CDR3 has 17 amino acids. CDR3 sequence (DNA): TGTGCCAGCAGCGTAGGACTAGCGGGAAGTTCCTACAATGAGCAGTTCTTC. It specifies CASSVGLAGSSYNEQFF.

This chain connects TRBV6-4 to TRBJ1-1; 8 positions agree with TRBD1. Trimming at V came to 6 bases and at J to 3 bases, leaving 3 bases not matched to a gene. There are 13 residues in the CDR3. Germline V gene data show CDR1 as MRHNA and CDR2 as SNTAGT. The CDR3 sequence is CASSRGPDTEAFF. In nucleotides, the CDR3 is TGTGCCAGCAGCAGGGGGCCGGACACTGAAGCTTTCTTT.

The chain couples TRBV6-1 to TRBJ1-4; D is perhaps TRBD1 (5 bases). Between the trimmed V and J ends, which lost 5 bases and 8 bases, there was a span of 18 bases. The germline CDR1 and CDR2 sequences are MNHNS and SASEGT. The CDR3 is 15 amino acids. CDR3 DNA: TGTGCCAGCAGTCCCCGCAAGGGTGGGGGGGAAAAACTGTTTTTT. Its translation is CASSPRKGGGEKLFF.

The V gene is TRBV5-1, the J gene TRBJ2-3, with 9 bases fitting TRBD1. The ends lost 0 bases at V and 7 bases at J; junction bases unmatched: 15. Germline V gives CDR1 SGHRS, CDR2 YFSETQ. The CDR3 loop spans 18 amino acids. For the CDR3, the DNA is TGCGCCAGCAGCTTGGCCTCCGGGGGACAGGGTAATAGGTATACGCAGTATTTT. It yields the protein CASSLASGGQGNRYTQYF. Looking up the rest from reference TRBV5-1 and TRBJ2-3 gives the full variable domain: KAGVTQTPRYLIKTRGQQVTLSCSPISGHRSVSWYQQTPGQGLQFLFEYFSETQRNKGNFPGRFSGRQFSNSRSEMNVSTLELGDSALYLCASSLASGGQGNRYTQYFGPGTRLTVL.

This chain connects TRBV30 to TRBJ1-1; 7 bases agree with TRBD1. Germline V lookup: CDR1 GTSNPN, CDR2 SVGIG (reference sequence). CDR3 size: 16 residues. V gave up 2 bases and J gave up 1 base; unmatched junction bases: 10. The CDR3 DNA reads TGTGCCTGGAGTATAAAGCCGGGACAGTCGAACACTGAAGCTTTCTTT. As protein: CAWSIKPGQSNTEAFF.

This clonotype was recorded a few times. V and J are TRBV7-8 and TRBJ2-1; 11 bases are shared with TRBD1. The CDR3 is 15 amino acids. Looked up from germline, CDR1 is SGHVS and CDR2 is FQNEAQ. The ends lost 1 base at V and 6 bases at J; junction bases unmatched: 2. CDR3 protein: CASSLEGTGGNEQFF. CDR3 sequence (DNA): TGTGCCAGCAGCTTAGAGGGGACAGGGGGCAATGAGCAGTTCTTC. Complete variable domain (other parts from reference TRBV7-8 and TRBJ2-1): GAGVSQSPRYKVAKRGQDVALRCDPISGHVSLFWYQQALGQGPEFLTYFQNEAQLDKSGLPSDRFFAERPEGSVSTLKIQRTQQEDSAVYLCASSLEGTGGNEQFFGPGTRLTVL.

Written as DNA, the CDR3 is TGTGCCAGCAGCTTTGCGGGAGGGGAGCTGTTTTTT. As protein: CASSFAGGELFF. The genes are TRBV7-6 and TRBJ2-2; tentatively, D is TRBD2 (6 bases). Germline V gene lookup returns CDR1 SGHVS and CDR2 FNYEAQ. This CDR3 is 12 amino acids long. Trimming pared 3 bases from V and 8 bases from J, leaving 7 bases between.

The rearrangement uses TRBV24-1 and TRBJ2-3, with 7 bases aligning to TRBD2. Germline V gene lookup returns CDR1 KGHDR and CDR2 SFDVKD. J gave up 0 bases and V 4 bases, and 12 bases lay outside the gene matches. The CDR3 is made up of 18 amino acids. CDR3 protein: CATSDRALADSSTDTQYF. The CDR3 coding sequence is TGTGCCACCAGTGACCGGGCCCTAGCGGATTCTAGCACAGATACGCAGTATTTT.

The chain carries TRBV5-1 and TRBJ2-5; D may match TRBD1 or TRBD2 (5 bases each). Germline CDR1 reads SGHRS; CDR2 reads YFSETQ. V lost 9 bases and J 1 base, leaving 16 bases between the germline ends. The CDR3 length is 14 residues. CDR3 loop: CATGVGRAQETQYF. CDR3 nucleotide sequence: TGCGCCACTGGAGTGGGGCGGGCCCAAGAGACCCAGTACTTC. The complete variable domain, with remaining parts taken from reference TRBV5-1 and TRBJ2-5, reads KAGVTQTPRYLIKTRGQQVTLSCSPISGHRSVSWYQQTPGQGLQFLFEYFSETQRNKGNFPGRFSGRQFSNSRSEMNVSTLELGDSALYLCATGVGRAQETQYFGPGTRLLVL.

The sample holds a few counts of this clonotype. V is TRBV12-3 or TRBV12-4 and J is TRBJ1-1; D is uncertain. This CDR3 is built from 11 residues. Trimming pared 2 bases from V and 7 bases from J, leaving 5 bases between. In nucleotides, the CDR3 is TGTGCCAGCAGTTTACAGAGTGAAGCTTTCTTT. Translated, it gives CASSLQSEAFF.

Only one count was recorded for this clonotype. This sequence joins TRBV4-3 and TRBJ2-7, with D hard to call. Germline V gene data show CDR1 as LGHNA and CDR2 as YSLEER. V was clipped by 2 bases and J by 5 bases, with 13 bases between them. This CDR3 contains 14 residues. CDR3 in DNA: TGCGCCAGCAGCCAACGACGAACTCCCAACGAGCAGTACTTC. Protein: CASSQRRTPNEQYF.

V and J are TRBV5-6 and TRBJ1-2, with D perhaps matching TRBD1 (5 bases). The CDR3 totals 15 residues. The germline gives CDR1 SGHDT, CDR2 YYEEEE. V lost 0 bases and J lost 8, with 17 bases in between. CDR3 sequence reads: CASSLDPGMVGGYTF. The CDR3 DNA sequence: TGTGCCAGCAGCTTGGATCCAGGGATGGTCGGGGGCTACACCTTC.

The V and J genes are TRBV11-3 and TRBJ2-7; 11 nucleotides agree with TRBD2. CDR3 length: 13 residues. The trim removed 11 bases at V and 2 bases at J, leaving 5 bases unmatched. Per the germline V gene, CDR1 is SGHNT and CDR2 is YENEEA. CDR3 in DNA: TGTGCCGATGGGACTAGCGGAACCTACGAGCAGTACTTC. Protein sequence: CADGTSGTYEQYF.

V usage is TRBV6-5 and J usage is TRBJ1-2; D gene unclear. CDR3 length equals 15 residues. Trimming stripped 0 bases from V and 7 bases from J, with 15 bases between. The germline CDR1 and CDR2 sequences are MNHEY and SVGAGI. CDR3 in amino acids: CASSYSTQLMGGYTF. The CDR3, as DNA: TGTGCCAGCAGTTACTCGACACAACTAATGGGTGGCTACACCTTC.

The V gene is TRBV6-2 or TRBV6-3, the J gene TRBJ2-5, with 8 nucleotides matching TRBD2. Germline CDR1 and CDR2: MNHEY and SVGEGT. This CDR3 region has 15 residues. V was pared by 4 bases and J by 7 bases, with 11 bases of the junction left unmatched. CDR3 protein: CASSSPTSVTPTQYF. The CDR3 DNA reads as TGTGCCAGCAGTTCCCCGACTAGCGTAACCCCGACCCAGTACTTC.

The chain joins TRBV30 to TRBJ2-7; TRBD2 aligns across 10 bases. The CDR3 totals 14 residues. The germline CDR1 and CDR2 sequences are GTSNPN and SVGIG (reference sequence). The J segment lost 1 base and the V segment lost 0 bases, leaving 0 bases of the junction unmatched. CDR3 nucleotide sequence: TGTGCCTGGAGTGTACTAGCGGGATCCTACGAGCAGTACTTC. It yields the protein CAWSVLAGSYEQYF.

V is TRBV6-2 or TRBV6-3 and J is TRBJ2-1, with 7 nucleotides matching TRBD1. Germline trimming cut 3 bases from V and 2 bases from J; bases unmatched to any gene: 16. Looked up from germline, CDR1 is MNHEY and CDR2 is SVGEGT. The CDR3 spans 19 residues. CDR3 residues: CASSYTVPNRGFAYNEQFF. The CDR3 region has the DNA TGTGCCAGCAGTTATACGGTCCCGAACAGGGGCTTCGCCTACAATGAGCAGTTCTTC.